Reported below is one TCR beta chain. Its antigen is not identified. Germline-derived CDR1 and CDR2 are SGHRS and YFSETQ. The V end was cut by 0 bases, the J end by 4 bases, with 12 bases between. CDR3 length: 15 residues. The sample belongs to a study of radiotherapy plus CTLA-4 blockade in lung cancer. The assay was immunoSEQ multiplex PCR, and TCRdb's table has in-frame clones only and misses some. The data hold roughly 58,000 clones, with approximately 82% observed a single time. Study results and caveats: How blood T cell clones changed early, along with interferon-beta, reportedly forecast response best. Blood saw expansion of tumor-derived TCR clones after radiotherapy plus ipilimumab.

V and J are TRBV5-1 and TRBJ2-3, with D possibly TRBD2 on 6 matching bases. This clonotype was obtained from a human donor with non-small cell lung cancer whose response to radiotherapy plus ipilimumab could not be evaluated. The sample in question was peripheral blood, obtained from a patient treated with radiotherapy plus ipilimumab. The DNA of the CDR3 is TGCGCCAGCAGCTTGGCAACAGCGGGTGCAGATACGCAGTATTTT. Translating gives CASSLATAGADTQYF.